The TCR beta chain described here comes from a study of T-cell reconstitution after alpha-beta-depleted transplantation in children. Using unique molecular identifiers, the investigators prepared the TCRbeta library. TCRdb reprocessed the PCR reads with MiXCR, giving one entry per CDR3 protein. The sample lists around 500,000 distinct CDR3 sequences, around 12% occurring once. V shed 0 bases, J shed 2 bases, and the junction held 3 bases outside the gene matches. The CDR3 totals 17 residues. From germline, CDR1 is KGHDR and CDR2 SFDVKD. The sequence came from a human donor who donated a stem cell graft to a child with combined immunodeficiency. The V and J genes are TRBV24-1 and TRBJ2-1, with TRBD1 matching 10 bases. The sequencing here drew on PBMCs from the stem cell graft donor, taken from the stem cell graft. CDR3 DNA sequence: TGTGCCACCAGTGATTTGAGGACAGGGGGGACCTACAATGAGCAGTTCTTC. Protein: CATSDLRTGGTYNEQFF.